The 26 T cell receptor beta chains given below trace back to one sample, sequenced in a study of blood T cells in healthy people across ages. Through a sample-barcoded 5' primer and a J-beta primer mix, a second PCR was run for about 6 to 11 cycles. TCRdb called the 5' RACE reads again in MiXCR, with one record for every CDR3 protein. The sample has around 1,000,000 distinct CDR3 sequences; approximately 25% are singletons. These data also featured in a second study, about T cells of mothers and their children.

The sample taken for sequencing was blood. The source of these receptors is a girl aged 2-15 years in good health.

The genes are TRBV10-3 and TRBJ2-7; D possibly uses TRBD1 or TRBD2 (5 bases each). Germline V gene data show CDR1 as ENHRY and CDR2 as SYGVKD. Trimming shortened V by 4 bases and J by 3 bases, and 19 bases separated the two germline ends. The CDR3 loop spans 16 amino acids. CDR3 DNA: TGTGCCATCAGTGGTTCGGCCAGGGAGATTTTCTACGAGCAGTACTTC. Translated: CAISGSAREIFYEQYF.

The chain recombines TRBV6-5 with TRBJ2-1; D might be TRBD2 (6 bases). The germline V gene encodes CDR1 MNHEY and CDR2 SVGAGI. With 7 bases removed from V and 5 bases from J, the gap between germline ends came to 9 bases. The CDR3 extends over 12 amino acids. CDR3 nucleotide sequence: TGTGCCAGCACTAGCGCCAACAATGAGCAGTTCTTC. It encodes CASTSANNEQFF.

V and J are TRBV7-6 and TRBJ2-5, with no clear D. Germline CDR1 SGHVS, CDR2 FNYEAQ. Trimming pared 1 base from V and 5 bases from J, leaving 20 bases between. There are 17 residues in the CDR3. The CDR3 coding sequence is TGTGCCAGCAGCTTAGTTTGGCCCCGTACACGAAATGAGACCCAGTACTTC. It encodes CASSLVWPRTRNETQYF.

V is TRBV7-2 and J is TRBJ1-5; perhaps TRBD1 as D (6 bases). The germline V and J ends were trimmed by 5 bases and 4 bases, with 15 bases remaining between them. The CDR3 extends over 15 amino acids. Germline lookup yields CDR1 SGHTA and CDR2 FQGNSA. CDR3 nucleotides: TGTGCCAGCAGCCCCCGCGTGGGGGCGAATCAGCCCCAGCATTTT. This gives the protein CASSPRVGANQPQHF.

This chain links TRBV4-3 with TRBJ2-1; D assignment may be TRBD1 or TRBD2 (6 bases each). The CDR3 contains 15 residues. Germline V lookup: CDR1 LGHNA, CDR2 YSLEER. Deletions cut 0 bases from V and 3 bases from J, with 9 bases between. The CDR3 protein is CASSQEGGLYNEQFF. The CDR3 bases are TGCGCCAGCAGCCAAGAAGGGGGGCTCTACAATGAGCAGTTCTTC.

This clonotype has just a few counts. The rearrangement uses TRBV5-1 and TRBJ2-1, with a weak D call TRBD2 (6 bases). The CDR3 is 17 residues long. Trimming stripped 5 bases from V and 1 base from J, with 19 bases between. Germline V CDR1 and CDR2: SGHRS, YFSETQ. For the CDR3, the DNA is TGCGCCAGCAGGGGGGACTCAGGGCTAGAGTCCTACAATGAGCAGTTCTTC. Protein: CASRGDSGLESYNEQFF.

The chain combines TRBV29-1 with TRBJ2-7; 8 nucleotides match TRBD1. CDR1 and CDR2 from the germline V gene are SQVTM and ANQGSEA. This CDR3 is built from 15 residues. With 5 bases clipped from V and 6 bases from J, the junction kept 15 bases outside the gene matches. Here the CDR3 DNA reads TGCAGCGTTATCCCGTCTGGACAGGGCTCTTTCGAGCAGTACTTC. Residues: CSVIPSGQGSFEQYF.

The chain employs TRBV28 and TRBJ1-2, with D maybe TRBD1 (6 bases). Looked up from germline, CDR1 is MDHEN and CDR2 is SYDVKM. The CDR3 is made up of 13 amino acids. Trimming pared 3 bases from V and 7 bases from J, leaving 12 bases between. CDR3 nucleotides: TGTGCCAGCAGTTTGGACAGATCGGGTGGCTACACCTTC. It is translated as CASSLDRSGGYTF.

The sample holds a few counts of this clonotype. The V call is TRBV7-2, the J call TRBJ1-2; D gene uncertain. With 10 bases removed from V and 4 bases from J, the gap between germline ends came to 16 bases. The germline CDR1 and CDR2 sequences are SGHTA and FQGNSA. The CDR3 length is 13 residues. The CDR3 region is CANRMGSLYGYTF. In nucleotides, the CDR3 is TGTGCCAACAGAATGGGTTCCCTCTATGGCTACACCTTC.

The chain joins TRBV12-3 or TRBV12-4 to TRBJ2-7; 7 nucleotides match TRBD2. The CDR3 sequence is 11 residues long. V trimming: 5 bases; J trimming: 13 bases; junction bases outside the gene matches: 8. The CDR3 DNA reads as TGTGCCAGCAGTCTGAGCGGGGTCCTCTACTTC. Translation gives CASSLSGVLYF.

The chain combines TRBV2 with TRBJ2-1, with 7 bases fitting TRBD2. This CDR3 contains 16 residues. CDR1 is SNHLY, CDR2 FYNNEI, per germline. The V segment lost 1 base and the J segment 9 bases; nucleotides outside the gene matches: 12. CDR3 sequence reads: CASSEEASGSTSEQFF. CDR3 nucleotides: TGTGCCAGCAGTGAAGAGGCTAGCGGATCAACTAGTGAGCAGTTCTTC.

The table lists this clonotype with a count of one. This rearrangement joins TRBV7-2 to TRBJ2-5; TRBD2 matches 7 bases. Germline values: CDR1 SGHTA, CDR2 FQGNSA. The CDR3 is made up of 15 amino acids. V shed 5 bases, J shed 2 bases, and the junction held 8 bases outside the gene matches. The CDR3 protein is CASSPWGGRQETQYF. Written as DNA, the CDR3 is TGTGCCAGCAGCCCATGGGGGGGGAGACAAGAGACCCAGTACTTC.

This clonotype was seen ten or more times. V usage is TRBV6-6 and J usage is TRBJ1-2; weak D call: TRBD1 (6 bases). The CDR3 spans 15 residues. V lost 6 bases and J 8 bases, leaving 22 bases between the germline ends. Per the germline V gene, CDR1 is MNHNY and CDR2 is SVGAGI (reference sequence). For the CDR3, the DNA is TGTGCCAGCAGCCTTCTAAGTCGGGGGCAGGAAGGCTACACCTTC. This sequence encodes CASSLLSRGQEGYTF.

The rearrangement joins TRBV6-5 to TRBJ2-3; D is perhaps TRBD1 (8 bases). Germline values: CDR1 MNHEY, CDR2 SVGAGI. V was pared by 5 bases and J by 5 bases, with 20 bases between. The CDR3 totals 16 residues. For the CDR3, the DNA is TGTGCCAGCAGTCGGGGGGACAGGCCCCTCGGAGATACGCAGTATTTT. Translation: CASSRGDRPLGDTQYF.

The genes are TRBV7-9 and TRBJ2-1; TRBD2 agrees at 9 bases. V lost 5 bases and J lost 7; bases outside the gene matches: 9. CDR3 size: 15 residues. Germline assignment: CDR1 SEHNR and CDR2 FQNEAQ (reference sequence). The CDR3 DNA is TGTGCCAGCAGCGTTAGCGGGAGTAACCGAAATGAGCAGTTCTTC. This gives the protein CASSVSGSNRNEQFF.

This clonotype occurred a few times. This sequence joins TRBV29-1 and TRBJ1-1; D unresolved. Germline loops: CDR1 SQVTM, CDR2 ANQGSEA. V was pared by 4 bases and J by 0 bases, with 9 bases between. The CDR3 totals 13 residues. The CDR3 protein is CSVVGLMNTEAFF. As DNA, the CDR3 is TGCAGCGTTGTTGGACTAATGAACACTGAAGCTTTCTTT.

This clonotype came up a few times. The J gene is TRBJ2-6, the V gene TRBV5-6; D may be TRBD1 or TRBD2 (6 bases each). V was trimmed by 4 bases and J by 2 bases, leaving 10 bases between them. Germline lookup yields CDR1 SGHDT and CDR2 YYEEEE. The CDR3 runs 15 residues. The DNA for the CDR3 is TGTGCCAGCAGCGTCGGGGGCGCTGGGGCCAACGTCCTGACTTTC. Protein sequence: CASSVGGAGANVLTF.

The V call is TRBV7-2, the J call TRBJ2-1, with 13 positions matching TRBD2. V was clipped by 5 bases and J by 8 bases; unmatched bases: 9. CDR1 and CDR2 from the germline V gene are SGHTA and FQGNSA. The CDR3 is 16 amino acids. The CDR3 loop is CASSAAGLAGFYEQFF. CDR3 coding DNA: TGTGCCAGCAGCGCCGCGGGACTAGCGGGATTCTATGAGCAGTTCTTC.

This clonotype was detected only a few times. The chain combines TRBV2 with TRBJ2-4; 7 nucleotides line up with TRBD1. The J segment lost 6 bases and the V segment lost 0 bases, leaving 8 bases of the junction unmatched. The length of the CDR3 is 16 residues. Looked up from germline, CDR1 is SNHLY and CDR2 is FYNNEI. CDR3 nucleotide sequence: TGTGCCAGCAGTGAAGCTTGGACAGGCTATGGAAACATTCAGTACTTC. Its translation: CASSEAWTGYGNIQYF.

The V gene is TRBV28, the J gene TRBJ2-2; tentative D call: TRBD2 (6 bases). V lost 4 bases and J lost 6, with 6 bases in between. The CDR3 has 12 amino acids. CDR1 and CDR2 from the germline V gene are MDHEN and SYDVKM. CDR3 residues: CASSWGAGELFF. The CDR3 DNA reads TGTGCCAGCAGTTGGGGGGCCGGGGAGCTGTTTTTT.

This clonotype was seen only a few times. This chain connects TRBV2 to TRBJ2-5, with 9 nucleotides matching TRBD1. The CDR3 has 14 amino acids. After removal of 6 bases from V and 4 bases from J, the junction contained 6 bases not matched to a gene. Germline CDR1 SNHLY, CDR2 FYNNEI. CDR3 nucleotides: TGTGCCAGCAGACCGGGACAGGGAGGAGAGACCCAGTACTTC. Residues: CASRPGQGGETQYF.

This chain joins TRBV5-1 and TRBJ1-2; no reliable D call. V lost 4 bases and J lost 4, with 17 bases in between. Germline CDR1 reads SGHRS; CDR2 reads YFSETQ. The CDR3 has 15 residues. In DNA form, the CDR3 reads TGCGCCAGCAGCCCTGGATTGAGTGTCGGCTATGGCTACACCTTC. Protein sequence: CASSPGLSVGYGYTF.

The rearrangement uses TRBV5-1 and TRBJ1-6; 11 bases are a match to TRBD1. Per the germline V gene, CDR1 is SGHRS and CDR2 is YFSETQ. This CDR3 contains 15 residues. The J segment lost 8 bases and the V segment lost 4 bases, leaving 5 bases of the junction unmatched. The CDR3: CASSPRTGGDSPLHF. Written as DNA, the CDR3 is TGCGCCAGCAGCCCCCGGACAGGGGGCGATTCACCCCTCCACTTT. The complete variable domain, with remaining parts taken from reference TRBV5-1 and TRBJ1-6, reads KAGVTQTPRYLIKTRGQQVTLSCSPISGHRSVSWYQQTPGQGLQFLFEYFSETQRNKGNFPGRFSGRQFSNSRSEMNVSTLELGDSALYLCASSPRTGGDSPLHFGNGTRLTVT.

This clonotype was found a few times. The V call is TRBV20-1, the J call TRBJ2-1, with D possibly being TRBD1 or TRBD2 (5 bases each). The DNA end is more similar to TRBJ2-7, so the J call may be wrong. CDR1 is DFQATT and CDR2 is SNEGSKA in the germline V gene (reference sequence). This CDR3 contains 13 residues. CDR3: CSARPQGAYEQYF. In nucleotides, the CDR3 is TGCAGTGCTAGACCCCAGGGAGCCTACGAGCAGTACTTC.

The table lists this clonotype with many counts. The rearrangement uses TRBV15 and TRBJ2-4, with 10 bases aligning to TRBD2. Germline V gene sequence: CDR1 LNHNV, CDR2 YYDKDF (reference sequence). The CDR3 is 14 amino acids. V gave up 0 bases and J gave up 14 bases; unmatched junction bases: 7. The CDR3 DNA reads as TGTGCCACCAGCAGAGACAGGACTAGCGGAATCGAGTACTTC. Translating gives CATSRDRTSGIEYF.

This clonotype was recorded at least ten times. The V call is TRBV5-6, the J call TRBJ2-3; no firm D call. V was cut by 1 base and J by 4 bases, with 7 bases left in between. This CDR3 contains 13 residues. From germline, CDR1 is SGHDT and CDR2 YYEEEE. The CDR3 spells CASSLIRADTQYF. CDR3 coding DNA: TGTGCCAGCAGCTTGATACGGGCAGATACGCAGTATTTT.